Each of the 26 T cell receptor beta chains below was sequenced from the same sample in a study of Tregs in tolerant kidney transplant recipients. TCRdb's table, derived via immunoSEQ multiplex PCR, lists solely in-frame clones and lacks some. The data contain around 63,000 clones, around 85% of them seen just once; the ten biggest clones take up about 2.1%. This material consisted of Tregs from blood, taken before the transplant. These TCRs come from a human donor who received a combined kidney and bone marrow transplant.

This clone appeared a few times. The V call is TRBV5-4, the J call TRBJ1-6; no firm D call. This CDR3 is built from 13 residues. V was shortened by 2 bases and J by 7 bases, with 7 bases between the two germline ends. In germline, CDR1 is SGHNT, CDR2 YYREEE (reference sequence). The CDR3 protein is CASSLDTNSPLHF. The CDR3 DNA is TGTGCCAGCAGCTTAGACACCAATTCACCCCTCCACTTT.

The CDR3 here is CASSRAWGEGQPQHF. DNA of the CDR3: TGTGCCAGCAGTCGGGCTTGGGGAGAAGGGCAGCCCCAGCATTTT. The chain employs TRBV7-9 and TRBJ1-5; no reliable D call. V dropped 6 bases and J dropped 7 bases, with 19 bases sitting between them. Germline V gene data show CDR1 as SEHNR and CDR2 as FQNEAQ (reference sequence). The CDR3 loop spans 15 amino acids.

V usage is TRBV5-6 and J usage is TRBJ1-5; D gene ambiguous. Germline V CDR1 and CDR2: SGHDT, YYEEEE. Trimming pared 1 base from V and 4 bases from J, leaving 15 bases between. This CDR3 has 16 residues. This chain's CDR3 is CASSLMGGTENQPQHF. DNA for the CDR3: TGTGCCAGCAGCTTGATGGGTGGCACGGAGAATCAGCCCCAGCATTTT.

This chain uses TRBV28 with TRBJ2-5; perhaps TRBD1 as D (6 bases). V was clipped by 6 bases and J by 2 bases, with 19 bases between them. This CDR3 contains 16 residues. Per the germline V gene, CDR1 is MDHEN and CDR2 is SYDVKM. CDR3 sequence: CASSTPGQRKQETQYF. Here the CDR3 DNA reads TGTGCCAGCAGCACCCCCGGACAGCGGAAACAAGAGACCCAGTACTTC.

This clone has more than one count but fewer than ten. The chain carries TRBV27 and TRBJ2-7; 7 bases are a match to TRBD1. This CDR3 region has 15 residues. CDR1 is MNHEY and CDR2 is SMNVEV in the germline V gene (reference sequence). The V and J ends lost 3 bases and 1 base, in that order; junction bases with no gene match: 6. CDR3 amino acids: CASSFSPGQSYEQYF. As DNA, the CDR3 is TGTGCCAGCAGTTTCTCCCCGGGACAGTCCTACGAGCAGTACTTC.

The sample holds one count of this clone. This chain uses TRBV6-5 with TRBJ1-2; D is ambiguous. Trimming cost V 0 bases and J 8 bases, with 10 bases left between them. The CDR3 runs to 13 residues. Per the germline V gene, CDR1 is MNHEY and CDR2 is SVGAGI. DNA of the CDR3: TGTGCCAGCAGTTACTCGAATTTTTTGGGCTACACCTTC. The encoded protein is CASSYSNFLGYTF.

V gene TRBV11-3 combines with J gene TRBJ2-5; possibly TRBD2 for D (7 bases). Germline V gene lookup returns CDR1 SGHNT and CDR2 YENEEA. This CDR3 comprises 15 residues. The V gene lost 3 bases and the J gene lost 0 bases, with 11 bases spanning the gap. The CDR3 region is CASSFGGANQETQYF. Written as DNA, the CDR3 is TGTGCCAGCAGCTTTGGGGGGGCTAACCAAGAGACCCAGTACTTC.

The chain couples TRBV7-2 to TRBJ2-5, with a weak D call TRBD1 (5 bases). V was cut by 5 bases and J by 5 bases, with 9 bases left in between. CDR1 and CDR2 (germline): SGHTA, FQGNSA. This CDR3 is built from 12 residues. This chain's CDR3 is CASSRQRETQYF. The CDR3, as DNA: TGTGCCAGCAGCCGACAGAGGGAGACCCAGTACTTC.

This clone occurred a few times. The chain uses TRBV11-3 and TRBJ2-5; 10 positions agree with TRBD2. With 4 bases clipped from V and 2 bases from J, the junction kept 7 bases outside the gene matches. CDR3 length: 16 residues. Per germline, CDR1 SGHNT and CDR2 YENEEA. CDR3 nucleotide sequence: TGTGCCAGCAGCTCGGGGGGGACTAGCGCTCAAGAGACCCAGTACTTC. Its protein product is CASSSGGTSAQETQYF. Looking up the rest from reference TRBV11-3 and TRBJ2-5 gives the full variable domain: EAGVVQSPRYKIIEKKQPVAFWCNPISGHNTLYWYLQNLGQGPELLIRYENEEAVDDSQLPKDRFSAERLKGVDSTLKIQPAELGDSAVYLCASSSGGTSAQETQYFGPGTRLLVL.

The chain is built from TRBV29-1 and TRBJ2-1; D is perhaps TRBD1 or TRBD2 (5 bases each). Trimming pared 7 bases from V and 1 base from J, leaving 8 bases between. The germline CDR1 and CDR2 sequences are SQVTM and ANQGSEA. The CDR3 covers 12 residues. CDR3 coding DNA: TGCAGCGCCTGGGGGTCCTACAATGAGCAGTTCTTC. It specifies CSAWGSYNEQFF.

The rearrangement uses TRBV28 and TRBJ2-5; perhaps TRBD1 as D (6 bases). The J call is uncertain, as TRBJ2-7 better fits the DNA end. The germline CDR1 and CDR2 sequences are MDHEN and SYDVKM. This CDR3 contains 16 residues. CDR3 sequence: CASSFAPNRVKNEQYF. CDR3 bases: TGTGCCAGCAGTTTTGCCCCCAACAGGGTGAAGAACGAGCAGTACTTC.

The chain couples TRBV5-1 to TRBJ1-1; the match to TRBD1 covers 7 bases. With V trimmed by 3 bases and J by 0 bases, 5 bases remained unmatched. Germline V gives CDR1 SGHRS, CDR2 YFSETQ. This CDR3 region has 15 residues. The CDR3 region has the DNA TGCGCCAGCAGCTCGGGACAGTATGTGAACACTGAAGCTTTCTTT. This translates into CASSSGQYVNTEAFF.

V usage is TRBV5-1 and J usage is TRBJ2-1, with 8 bases matching TRBD2. Per the germline V gene, CDR1 is SGHRS and CDR2 is YFSETQ. The CDR3 extends over 15 amino acids. V shed 3 bases and J 6 bases; nucleotides not matched to a gene: 8. The CDR3 DNA reads TGCGCCAGCAGCTGGGACCCGGGGGGGTCCAATGAGCAGTTCTTC. Protein: CASSWDPGGSNEQFF.

About this clone itself: Its ends do not fully match the called genes, so a read error is possible. V usage is TRBV5-1 and J usage is TRBJ2-1; D not resolved. The germline V gene has CDR1 SGHRS and CDR2 YFSETQ. The CDR3 sequence is 14 residues long. The CDR3 is CASRLGSPYNEQFF. The CDR3 bases are TGCGCCAGCAGGTTGGGCAGCCCTTACAATGAGCAGTTCTTC. Based on the CDR3 plus reference TRBV5-1 and TRBJ2-1, the full variable domain is KAGVTQTPRYLIKTRGQQVTLSCSPISGHRSVSWYQQTPGQGLQFLFEYFSETQRNKGNFPGRFSGRQFSNSRSEMNVSTLELGDSALYLCASRLGSPYNEQFFGPGTRLTVL.

The V gene is TRBV5-1, the J gene TRBJ2-4, with 9 bases identical to TRBD2. This CDR3 has 18 amino acids. Trimming removed 1 base from V and 0 bases from J; junction bases left unmatched: 8. The germline gives CDR1 SGHRS, CDR2 YFSETQ. The CDR3 protein is CASSLRLAGRVAKNIQYF. The CDR3 bases are TGCGCCAGCAGCTTGAGGCTAGCGGGAAGGGTAGCCAAAAACATTCAGTACTTC.

V gene TRBV15 combines with J gene TRBJ2-3; TRBD2 matches 13 bases. CDR1 and CDR2 from the germline V gene are LNHNV and YYDKDF (reference sequence). The CDR3 is 17 amino acids. Trimming cost V 3 bases and J 6 bases; bases outside gene matches: 9. The CDR3 sequence: CATSRSFTSGGDDTQYF. In DNA, the CDR3 is TGTGCCACCAGCAGGAGCTTCACTAGCGGGGGGGACGATACGCAGTATTTT.

This clone was seen only once. The gene calls are TRBV5-5 and TRBJ2-2; a weak D match, TRBD2 (6 bases). This CDR3 contains 15 residues. The germline gives CDR1 SGHKS, CDR2 YYEKEE (reference sequence). V gave up 3 bases and J gave up 7 bases, with 16 bases separating them. The CDR3 loop is CASSSEGKRGGELFF. In nucleotides, the CDR3 is TGTGCCAGCAGCTCGGAGGGCAAGCGTGGCGGGGAGCTGTTTTTT. The variable domain in full, completed from reference TRBV5-5 and TRBJ2-2, reads DAGVTQSPTHLIKTRGQQVTLRCSPISGHKSVSWYQQVLGQGPQFIFQYYEKEERGRGNFPDRFSARQFPNYSSELNVNALLLGDSALYLCASSSEGKRGGELFFGEGSRLTVL.

This chain links TRBV18 with TRBJ2-1, with 10 bases that match TRBD1. Germline values: CDR1 KGHSH, CDR2 LQKENI. The CDR3 extends over 16 amino acids. Trimming took 3 bases from V and 8 from J; bases not matched to a gene: 10. In DNA form, the CDR3 reads TGTGCCAGCTCACCCGGGACAGGGGTCTTTAGCGATGAGCAGTTCTTC. It is translated as CASSPGTGVFSDEQFF. Combining the CDR3 with reference TRBV18 and TRBJ2-1 gives the whole variable domain NAGVMQNPRHLVRRRGQEARLRCSPMKGHSHVYWYRQLPEEGLKFMVYLQKENIIDESGMPKERFSAEFPKEGPSILRIQQVVRGDSAAYFCASSPGTGVFSDEQFFGPGTRLTVL.

The rearrangement joins TRBV5-1 to TRBJ1-4, with D perhaps matching TRBD1 (5 bases). V dropped 4 bases and J dropped 8 bases, with 12 bases sitting between them. The CDR3 consists of 13 residues. CDR1 and CDR2 from the germline V gene are SGHRS and YFSETQ. This CDR3 reads CASSRGAGEKLFF. CDR3 coding DNA: TGCGCCAGCAGCCGAGGGGCAGGGGAAAAACTGTTTTTT.

This clone was observed once. The rearrangement uses TRBV11-2 and TRBJ2-7; TRBD1 agrees at 7 bases. This CDR3 contains 13 residues. The germline V gene has CDR1 SGHAT and CDR2 FQNNGV. Unmatched junction bases numbered 8, after V lost 5 bases and J lost 7 bases. This CDR3 reads CASSPTHRGEQYF. The CDR3 coding sequence is TGTGCCAGCAGCCCGACTCACAGGGGTGAGCAGTACTTC.

This clone was seen a handful of times. V and J are TRBV10-3 and TRBJ1-4; D is unclear. Looked up from germline, CDR1 is ENHRY and CDR2 is SYGVKD. The V and J ends lost 2 bases and 0 bases respectively, with 4 bases between them. This CDR3 spans 14 amino acids. The CDR3 coding sequence is TGTGCCATCAGTGAGGGAGCAACTAATGAAAAACTGTTTTTT. This gives the protein CAISEGATNEKLFF.

The V and J genes are TRBV5-6 and TRBJ1-2; TRBD1 might be the D (5 bases). Trimming removed 5 bases from V and 0 bases from J, with 11 bases in between. The germline gives CDR1 SGHDT, CDR2 YYEEEE. The CDR3 contains 14 residues. CDR3 in DNA: TGTGCCAGCAGATCGTTCAGGGCTAACTATGGCTACACCTTC. It is translated as CASRSFRANYGYTF.

In this sample, this clone turned up a few times. The chain uses TRBV6-1 and TRBJ1-2; weak D call: TRBD1 (5 bases). The CDR3 loop spans 12 amino acids. Germline CDR1 is MNHNS and CDR2 is SASEGT. V lost 8 bases and J 4 bases, leaving 11 bases between the germline ends. The CDR3 nucleotides are TGTGCCAGCGGGCAGACAGTCTATGGCTACACCTTC. It codes for CASGQTVYGYTF.

This sequence joins TRBV28 and TRBJ2-5, with a tentative D call TRBD2 (5 bases). Germline CDR1 MDHEN, CDR2 SYDVKM. V was trimmed by 3 bases and J by 0 bases, leaving 11 bases between them. CDR3 length: 15 amino acids. For the CDR3, the DNA is TGTGCCAGCAGTTTTATGGGAGCGTACCAAGAGACCCAGTACTTC. It is translated as CASSFMGAYQETQYF.

This clone was observed a single time. The chain uses TRBV6-1 and TRBJ2-2, with 7 positions matching TRBD2. The CDR3 runs to 16 residues. V lost 2 bases to trimming and J lost 3 bases; unmatched junction nucleotides: 6. Germline values: CDR1 MNHNS, CDR2 SASEGT. CDR3 sequence: CASSENPAGHTGELFF. The CDR3 DNA sequence: TGTGCCAGCAGTGAAAATCCAGCGGGGCACACCGGGGAGCTGTTTTTT.

The chain combines TRBV5-1 with TRBJ2-3; D is possibly TRBD2 (6 bases). This CDR3 is 16 amino acids long. Germline CDR1 and CDR2: SGHRS and YFSETQ. V lost 4 bases to trimming and J lost 4 bases, with 19 bases between them. The DNA of the CDR3 is TGCGCCAGCAGCATCTCGACTAGTCCAAGCGCAGATACGCAGTATTTT. Translated: CASSISTSPSADTQYF.